This T cell receptor beta chain is drawn from a study of blood T cell repertoires in COVID-19. In the authors' workflow: Researchers report that nucleated cell counts were estimated from reference gene primer amplification. Some clones are missing from TCRdb's copy, which holds only in-frame ones; the method was immunoSEQ multiplex PCR. V, J and clone size were drawn from that table, and D and trimming were deduced from the DNA. This table holds roughly 280,000 clones, around 91% found once. Cohorts were based on clinical histories the participants reported. Symptom resolution, clearance, or two negative PCRs marked donors in Cohort 3 as recovered. This clone appeared once. Material: PBMCs or T cells enriched from blood (not recorded which). The clonotype comes from a woman in her late teens or twenties who had recovered from COVID-19.

The CDR3 sequence is CASSPLQTDTQYF. The CDR3 DNA is TGTGCCAGCTCACCATTGCAGACAGATACGCAGTATTTT. The V gene is TRBV18, the J gene TRBJ2-3; D remains unclear. Germline lookup yields CDR1 KGHSH and CDR2 LQKENI. This CDR3 spans 13 amino acids. The V gene lost 2 bases and the J gene lost 3 bases, with 6 bases spanning the gap.